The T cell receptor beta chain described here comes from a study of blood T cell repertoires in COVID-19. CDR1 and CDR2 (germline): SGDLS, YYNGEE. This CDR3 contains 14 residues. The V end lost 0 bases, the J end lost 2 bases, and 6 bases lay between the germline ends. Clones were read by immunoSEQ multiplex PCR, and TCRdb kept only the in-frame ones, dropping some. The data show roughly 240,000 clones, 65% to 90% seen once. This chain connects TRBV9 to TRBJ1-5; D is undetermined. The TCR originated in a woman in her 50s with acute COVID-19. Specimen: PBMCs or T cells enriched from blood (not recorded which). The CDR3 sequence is CASSVGTGNQPQHF. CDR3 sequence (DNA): TGTGCCAGCAGCGTAGGTACAGGCAATCAGCCCCAGCATTTT. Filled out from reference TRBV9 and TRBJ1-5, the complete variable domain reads DSGVTQTPKHLITATGQRVTLRCSPRSGDLSVYWYQQSLDQGLQFLIQYYNGEERAKGNILERFSAQQFPDLHSELNLSSLELGDSALYFCASSVGTGNQPQHFGDGTRLSIL.